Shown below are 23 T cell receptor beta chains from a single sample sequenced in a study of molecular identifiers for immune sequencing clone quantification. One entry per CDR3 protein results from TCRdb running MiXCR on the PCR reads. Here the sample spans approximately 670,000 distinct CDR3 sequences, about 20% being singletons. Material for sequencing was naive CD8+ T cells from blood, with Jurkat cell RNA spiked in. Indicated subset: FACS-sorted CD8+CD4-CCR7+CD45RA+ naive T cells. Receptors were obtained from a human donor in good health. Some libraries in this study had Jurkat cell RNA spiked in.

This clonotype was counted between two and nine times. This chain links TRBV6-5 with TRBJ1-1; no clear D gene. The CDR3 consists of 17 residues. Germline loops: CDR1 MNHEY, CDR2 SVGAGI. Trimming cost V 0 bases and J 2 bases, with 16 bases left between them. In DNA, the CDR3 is TGTGCCAGCAGTTACTCGGCCGATACCGAACCAAACACTGAAGCTTTCTTT. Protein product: CASSYSADTEPNTEAFF.

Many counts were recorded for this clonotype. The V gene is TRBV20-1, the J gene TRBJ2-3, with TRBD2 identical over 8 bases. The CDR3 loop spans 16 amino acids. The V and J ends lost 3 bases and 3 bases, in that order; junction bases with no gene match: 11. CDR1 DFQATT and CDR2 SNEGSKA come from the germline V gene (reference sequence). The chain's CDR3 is CSASPRGVRRTDTQYF. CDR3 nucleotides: TGCAGTGCTAGTCCGCGGGGGGTACGGAGAACAGATACGCAGTATTTT.

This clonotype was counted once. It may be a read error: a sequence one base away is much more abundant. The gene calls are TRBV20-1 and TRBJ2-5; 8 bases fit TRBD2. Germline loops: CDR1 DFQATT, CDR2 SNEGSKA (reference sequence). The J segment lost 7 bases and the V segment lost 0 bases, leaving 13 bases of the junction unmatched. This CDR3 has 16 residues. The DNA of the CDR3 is TGCAGTGCTAGAGACCTTTGGACTAGCAATTCGGGGACCCAGTACTTC. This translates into CSARDLWTSNSGTQYF.

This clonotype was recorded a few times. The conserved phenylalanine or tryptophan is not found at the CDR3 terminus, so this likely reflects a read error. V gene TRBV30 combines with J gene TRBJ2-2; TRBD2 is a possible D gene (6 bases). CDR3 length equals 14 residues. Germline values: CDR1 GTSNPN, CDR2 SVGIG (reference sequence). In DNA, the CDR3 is TGTGCTTGGAGGAGGGAAACGAACACCGGGGAGCTGTTTTCT. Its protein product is CAWRRETNTGELFS.

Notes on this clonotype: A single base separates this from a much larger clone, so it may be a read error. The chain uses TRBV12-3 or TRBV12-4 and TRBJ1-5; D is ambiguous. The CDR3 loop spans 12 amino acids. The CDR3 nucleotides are TGTGCCAGCAGTATGCTTAATCAGCCCCAGCGTTTT. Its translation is CASSMLNQPQRF.

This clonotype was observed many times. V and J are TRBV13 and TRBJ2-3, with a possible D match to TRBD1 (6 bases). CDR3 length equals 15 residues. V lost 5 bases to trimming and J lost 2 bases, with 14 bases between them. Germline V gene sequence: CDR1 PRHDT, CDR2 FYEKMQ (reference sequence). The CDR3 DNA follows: TGTGCCAGCAGCGCGTGGACAGCCGTCACAGATACGCAGTATTTT. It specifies CASSAWTAVTDTQYF.

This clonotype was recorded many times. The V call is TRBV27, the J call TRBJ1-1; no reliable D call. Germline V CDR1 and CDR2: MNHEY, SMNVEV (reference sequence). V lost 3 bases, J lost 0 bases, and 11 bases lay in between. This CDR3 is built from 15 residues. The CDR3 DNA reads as TGTGCCAGCAGTTTTGGTGGGAGCGTGAACACTGAAGCTTTCTTT. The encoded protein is CASSFGGSVNTEAFF.

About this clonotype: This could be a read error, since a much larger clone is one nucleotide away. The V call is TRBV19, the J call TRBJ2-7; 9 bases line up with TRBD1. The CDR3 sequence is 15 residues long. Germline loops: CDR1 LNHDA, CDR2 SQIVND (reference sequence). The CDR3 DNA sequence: TGTGCCGGTAGCTTTGGGACAGGGAATGCCTACGAGCAGTACTTC. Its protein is CAGSFGTGNAYEQYF.

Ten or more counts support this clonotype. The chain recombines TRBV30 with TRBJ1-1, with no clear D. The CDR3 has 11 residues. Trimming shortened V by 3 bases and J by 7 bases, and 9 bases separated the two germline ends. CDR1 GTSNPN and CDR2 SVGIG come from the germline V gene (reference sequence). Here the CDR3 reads CAWSRSGEAFF. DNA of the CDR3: TGTGCCTGGAGCAGATCGGGTGAAGCTTTCTTT. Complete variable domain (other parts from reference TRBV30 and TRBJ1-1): SQTIHQWPATLVQPVGSPLSLECTVEGTSNPNLYWYRQAAGRGLQLLFYSVGIGQISSEVPQNLSASRPQDRQFILSSKKLLLSDSGFYLCAWSRSGEAFFGQGTRLTVV.

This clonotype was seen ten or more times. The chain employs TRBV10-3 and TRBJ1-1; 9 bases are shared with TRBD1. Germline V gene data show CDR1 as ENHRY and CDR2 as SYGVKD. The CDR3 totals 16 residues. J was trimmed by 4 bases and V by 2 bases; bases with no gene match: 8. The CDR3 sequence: CAISEVPGQGVTEAFF. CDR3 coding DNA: TGTGCCATCAGTGAGGTACCGGGACAGGGTGTCACTGAAGCTTTCTTT.

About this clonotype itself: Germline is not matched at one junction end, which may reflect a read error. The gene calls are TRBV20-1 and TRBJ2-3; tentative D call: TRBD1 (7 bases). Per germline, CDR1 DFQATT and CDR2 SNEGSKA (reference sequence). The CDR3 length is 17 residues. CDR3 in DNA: TGCAGTGCTAGAGCAGGGGGGCGCGGGCTCAACACAGGTACGCGGTATTTT. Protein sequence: CSARAGGRGLNTGTRYF.

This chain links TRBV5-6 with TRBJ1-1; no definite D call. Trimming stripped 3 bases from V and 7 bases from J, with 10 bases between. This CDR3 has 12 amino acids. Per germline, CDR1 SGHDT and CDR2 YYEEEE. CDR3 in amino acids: CASSSRASEAFF. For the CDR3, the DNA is TGTGCCAGCAGCTCCCGAGCCAGTGAAGCTTTCTTT.

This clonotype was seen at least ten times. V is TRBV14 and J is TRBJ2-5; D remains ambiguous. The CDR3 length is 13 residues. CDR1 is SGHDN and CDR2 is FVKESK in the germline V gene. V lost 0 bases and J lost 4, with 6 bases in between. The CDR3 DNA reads TGTGCCAGCAGCCAAGATCGGGCAGAGACCCAGTACTTC. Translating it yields CASSQDRAETQYF.

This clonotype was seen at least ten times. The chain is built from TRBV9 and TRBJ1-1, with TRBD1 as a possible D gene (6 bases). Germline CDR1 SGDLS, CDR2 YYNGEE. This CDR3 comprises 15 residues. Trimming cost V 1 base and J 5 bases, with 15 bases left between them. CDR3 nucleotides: TGTGCCAGCAGCGTAAGTTATCAGGGGCGGACTGAAGCTTTCTTT. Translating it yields CASSVSYQGRTEAFF.

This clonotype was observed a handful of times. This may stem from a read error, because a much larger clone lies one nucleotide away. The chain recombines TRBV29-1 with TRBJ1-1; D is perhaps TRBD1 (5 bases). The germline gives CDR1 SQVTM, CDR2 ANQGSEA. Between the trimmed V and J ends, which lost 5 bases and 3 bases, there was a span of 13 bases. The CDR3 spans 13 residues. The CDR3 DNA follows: TGCAGCGTTCTGGTAGGGGCGGACACTGAAGCTTTCTTT. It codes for CSVLVGADTEAFF.

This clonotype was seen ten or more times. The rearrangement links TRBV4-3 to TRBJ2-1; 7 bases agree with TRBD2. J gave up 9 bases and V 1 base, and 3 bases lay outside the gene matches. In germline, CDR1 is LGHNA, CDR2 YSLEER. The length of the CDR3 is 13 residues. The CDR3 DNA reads TGCGCCAGCAGCCAAGTTGCTAGCGGTGAGCAGTTCTTC. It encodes CASSQVASGEQFF.

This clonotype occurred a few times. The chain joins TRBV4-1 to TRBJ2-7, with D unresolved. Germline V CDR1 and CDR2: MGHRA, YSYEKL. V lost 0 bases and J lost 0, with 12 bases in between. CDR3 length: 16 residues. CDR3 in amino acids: CASSQEGGSVSYEQYF. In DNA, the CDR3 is TGCGCCAGCAGCCAAGAGGGTGGTTCAGTCTCCTACGAGCAGTACTTC.

This CDR3 is CASSWQGTGSEQFF. The DNA for the CDR3 is TGTGCCAGCAGTTGGCAGGGCACGGGGAGTGAGCAGTTCTTC. The chain combines TRBV27 with TRBJ2-1; D possibly matches TRBD1 or TRBD2 (5 bases each). The germline V and J ends were trimmed by 4 bases and 9 bases, with 16 bases remaining between them. Germline CDR1 MNHEY, CDR2 SMNVEV (reference sequence). This CDR3 region has 14 residues.

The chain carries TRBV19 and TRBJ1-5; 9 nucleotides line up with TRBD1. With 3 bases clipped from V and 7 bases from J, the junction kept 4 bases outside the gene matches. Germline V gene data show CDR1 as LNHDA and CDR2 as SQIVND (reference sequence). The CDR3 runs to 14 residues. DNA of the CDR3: TGTGCCAGTAGTATCGGGACAGGGTCACAGCCCCAGCATTTT. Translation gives CASSIGTGSQPQHF.

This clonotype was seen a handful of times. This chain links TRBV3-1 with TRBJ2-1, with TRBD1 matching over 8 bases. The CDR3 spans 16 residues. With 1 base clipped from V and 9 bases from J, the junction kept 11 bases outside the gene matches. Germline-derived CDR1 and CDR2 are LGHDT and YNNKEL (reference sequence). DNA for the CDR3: TGTGCCAGCAGCCAAGTTTTTCTCGGCCAGGGGGCTGAGCAGTTCTTC. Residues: CASSQVFLGQGAEQFF.

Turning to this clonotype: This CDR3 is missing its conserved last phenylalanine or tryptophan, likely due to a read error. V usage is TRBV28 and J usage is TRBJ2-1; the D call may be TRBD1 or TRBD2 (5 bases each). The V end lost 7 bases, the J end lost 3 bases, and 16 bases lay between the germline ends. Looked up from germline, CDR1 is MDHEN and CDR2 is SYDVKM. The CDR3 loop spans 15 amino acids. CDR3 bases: TGTGCCAGCACCTTGGGGGTACCCTTCTACAATGAGCAGTTCTCC. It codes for CASTLGVPFYNEQFS.

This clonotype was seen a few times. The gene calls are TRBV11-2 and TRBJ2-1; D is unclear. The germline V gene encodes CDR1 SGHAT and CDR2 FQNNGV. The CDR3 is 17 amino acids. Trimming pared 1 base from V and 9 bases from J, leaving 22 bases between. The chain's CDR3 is CASSLVGRNSIRREQFF. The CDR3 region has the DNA TGTGCCAGCAGCTTAGTGGGTAGAAACTCCATACGTCGTGAGCAGTTCTTC.

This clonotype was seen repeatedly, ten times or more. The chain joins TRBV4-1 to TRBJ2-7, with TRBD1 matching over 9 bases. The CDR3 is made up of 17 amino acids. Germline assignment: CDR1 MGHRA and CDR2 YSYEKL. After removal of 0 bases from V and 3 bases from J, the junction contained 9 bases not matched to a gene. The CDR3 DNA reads TGCGCCAGCAGCCAAGAAATTTGGGGGACAGGGTTCTACGAGCAGTACTTC. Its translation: CASSQEIWGTGFYEQYF.